Detailed here is one T cell receptor (beta chain). Its antigen remains unknown. This sample stems from a study of blood T cells in healthy people across ages. Broader study findings: Observed TCR beta diversity per million T cells went down as age went up. This fall followed a roughly linear course with age. Both naive CD4+ cell counts and diversity were greater in long-lived donors than in aged donors.

Healthy Caucasians from Russia aged roughly 6 to 90 served as donors. The germline V gene encodes CDR1 SEHNR and CDR2 FQNEAQ (reference sequence). Unmatched junction bases numbered 7, after V lost 2 bases and J lost 9 bases. CDR3 length: 16 residues. A second PCR of about 7 to 11 cycles used a sample-barcoded 5' primer and a J-beta primer mix. Each cDNA molecule received a tag from a template-switch adaptor that had 12 random nucleotides. Using its own MiXCR run on the 5' RACE reads, TCRdb lists one record per CDR3 protein. The sample gives under 800,000 distinct CDR3 sequences, roughly 44% of which show up once; under 25% is in the top ten.

The source of this sequence is a woman in her fifties or sixties in good health. The chain is built from TRBV7-9 and TRBJ2-1; TRBD2 matches at 13 bases. Sequencing input: blood. CDR3 loop: CASSLRTSGRGGEQFF. The DNA of the CDR3 is TGTGCCAGCAGCTTAAGAACTAGCGGGAGGGGAGGTGAGCAGTTCTTC.